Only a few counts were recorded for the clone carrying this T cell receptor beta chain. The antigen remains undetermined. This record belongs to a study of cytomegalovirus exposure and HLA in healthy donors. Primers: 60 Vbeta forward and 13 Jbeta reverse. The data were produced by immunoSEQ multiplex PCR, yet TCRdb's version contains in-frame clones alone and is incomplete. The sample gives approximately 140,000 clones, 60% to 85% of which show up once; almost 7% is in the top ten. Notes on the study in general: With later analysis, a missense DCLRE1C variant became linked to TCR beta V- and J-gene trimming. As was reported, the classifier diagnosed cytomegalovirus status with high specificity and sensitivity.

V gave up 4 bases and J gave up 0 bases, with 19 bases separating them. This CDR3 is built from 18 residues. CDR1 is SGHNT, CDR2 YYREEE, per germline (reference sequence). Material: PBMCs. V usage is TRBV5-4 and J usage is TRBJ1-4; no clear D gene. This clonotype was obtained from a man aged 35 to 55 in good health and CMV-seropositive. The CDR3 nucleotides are TGTGCCAGCAGCGTTCGAAAGGGAGGCTCTGCAACTAATGAAAAACTGTTTTTT. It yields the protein CASSVRKGGSATNEKLFF.